This T cell receptor (beta chain) appears in the sequencing data of a study of cytomegalovirus exposure and HLA in healthy donors. Whole-study results and caveats: Per a prior analysis, the majority of TCR beta V segments were productive roughly 90% or roughly 30% of the time. As a later analysis revealed, the rate of TCR association differed by HLA locus, with DRB1 most and HLA-C fewest.

Primers included in the PCR were 60 Vbeta and 13 Jbeta primers. The assay was immunoSEQ multiplex PCR, and TCRdb's table has in-frame clones only and misses some. Among over 90,000 clones listed, nearly 70% were seen once. Germline V gene data show CDR1 as MGHRA and CDR2 as YSYEKL. V lost 2 bases and J 0 bases, leaving 16 bases between the germline ends. CDR3 size: 17 residues. Note on this clone: Antigen specificity is unknown.

The origin of this receptor is a woman aged 45-59 years in good health and CMV-seropositive. Sequencing was carried out using PBMCs. The chain links TRBV4-1 to TRBJ1-2; D not certain. The CDR3 DNA sequence: TGCGCCAGCAGCCAAACCCTCGGGGAGAGAGCTAACTATGGCTACACCTTC. Its translation is CASSQTLGERANYGYTF.